The 27 T cell receptor beta chains in this list originate from one sample, sequenced in a study of blood T cell repertoires in COVID-19. Sequencing used immunoSEQ multiplex PCR; TCRdb keeps in-frame clones, though not all of them. The sample yields a few hundred thousand clones, 89% seen once. Sequenced input: PBMCs or T cells enriched from blood (not recorded which). The source of these receptors is a woman under 40 who had recovered from COVID-19.

The chain links TRBV11-2 to TRBJ2-7, with 9 bases that match TRBD2. The germline V gene has CDR1 SGHAT and CDR2 FQNNGV. This CDR3 has 15 residues. V shed 0 bases and J 3 bases; nucleotides not matched to a gene: 3. The CDR3 bases are TGTGCCAGCAGCTTAGAAGGGACTAGCCTCTACGAGCAGTACTTC. It codes for CASSLEGTSLYEQYF.

The chain recombines TRBV11-1 with TRBJ2-1; 9 bases agree with TRBD2. Germline values: CDR1 SGHAT, CDR2 FQDESV (reference sequence). The CDR3 contains 15 residues. V dropped 6 bases and J dropped 0; count of bases not matched to a gene: 3. The CDR3, as DNA: TGTGCCAGCAGGCTAGCGGGGAGCTCCTACAATGAGCAGTTCTTC. This codes for CASRLAGSSYNEQFF.

The chain is built from TRBV28 and TRBJ1-2; weak D call: TRBD1 (6 bases). Trimming shortened V by 4 bases and J by 0 bases, and 21 bases separated the two germline ends. CDR3 length: 18 amino acids. Germline lookup yields CDR1 MDHEN and CDR2 SYDVKM. The CDR3 spells CASSSLTQGIISNYGYTF. DNA for the CDR3: TGTGCCAGCAGTTCCCTAACACAGGGAATTATATCTAACTATGGCTACACCTTC.

This clone has a single count. The chain combines TRBV19 with TRBJ1-1; tentatively, D is TRBD1 (6 bases). V shed 6 bases and J shed 1 base, with 12 bases lying between them. CDR3 length: 14 amino acids. The V gene's germline CDR1 is LNHDA and CDR2 SQIVND (reference sequence). CDR3 residues: CASSNGQQNTEAFF. The CDR3 nucleotides are TGTGCCAGTAGCAACGGACAGCAGAACACTGAAGCTTTCTTT.

CDR3 sequence: CASIPSSGSGNTIYF. CDR3 DNA: TGTGCCAGCATCCCGAGCAGCGGCTCTGGAAACACCATATATTTT. The rearrangement uses TRBV6-5 and TRBJ1-3; no reliable D call. Trimming took off 7 bases at V and 0 bases at J, with 13 bases between the two ends. The CDR3 sequence is 15 residues long. CDR1 and CDR2 (germline): MNHEY, SVGAGI.

This chain uses TRBV10-2 with TRBJ1-6, with D maybe TRBD1 (6 bases). Germline CDR1 is WSHSY and CDR2 is SAAADI. Trimming removed 2 bases at V and 7 bases at J, with 9 bases between. The CDR3 totals 14 residues. In nucleotides, the CDR3 is TGCGCCAGCAGTGAGGCAGGGGAGAATTCACCCCTCCACTTT. Translating gives CASSEAGENSPLHF.

V usage is TRBV6-5 and J usage is TRBJ2-1; 11 bases fit TRBD2. Germline values: CDR1 MNHEY, CDR2 SVGAGI. The CDR3 spans 15 residues. V lost 4 bases, J lost 8 bases, and 7 bases stayed unmatched. The CDR3: CASSSPGLAVDEQFF. CDR3 nucleotides: TGTGCCAGCAGTTCCCCGGGACTAGCGGTGGATGAGCAGTTCTTC.

The chain has TRBV7-8 and TRBJ2-7; D gene uncertain. Germline CDR1 SGHVS, CDR2 FQNEAQ. Between the trimmed V and J ends, which lost 5 bases and 3 bases, there was a span of 5 bases. The CDR3 extends over 11 amino acids. CDR3 DNA: TGTGCCAGCAGCCTCAGCTACGAGCAGTACTTC. Translating gives CASSLSYEQYF.

The chain employs TRBV7-2 and TRBJ2-7; 10 nucleotides match TRBD2. V was pared by 7 bases and J by 6 bases, with 9 bases of the junction left unmatched. CDR3 length: 14 residues. Germline assignment: CDR1 SGHTA and CDR2 FQGNSA. In DNA, the CDR3 is TGTGCCAGCACCGTCCGACTAGCGGGTTCCGAGCAGTACTTC. Translation gives CASTVRLAGSEQYF. Based on the CDR3 plus reference TRBV7-2 and TRBJ2-7, the full variable domain is GAGVSQSPSNKVTEKGKDVELRCDPISGHTALYWYRQSLGQGLEFLIYFQGNSAPDKSGLPSDRFSAERTGGSVSTLTIQRTQQEDSAVYLCASTVRLAGSEQYFGPGTRLTVT.

The V gene is TRBV27, the J gene TRBJ1-5, with 8 bases fitting TRBD1. Per the germline V gene, CDR1 is MNHEY and CDR2 is SMNVEV (reference sequence). After removal of 6 bases from V and 4 bases from J, the junction contained 5 bases not matched to a gene. This CDR3 contains 14 residues. The CDR3 nucleotides read TGTGCCAGCAGGAGGACAGGGTATAATCAGCCCCAGCATTTT. Translation: CASRRTGYNQPQHF.

This chain links TRBV10-1 with TRBJ2-1; possible D gene TRBD1, 6 bases. Germline CDR1 and CDR2: WNHNN and SYGVQD (reference sequence). The V and J ends lost 6 bases and 0 bases respectively, with 15 bases between them. This CDR3 has 16 amino acids. The CDR3 reads CASSQAGTISYNEQFF. The CDR3 DNA sequence: TGCGCCAGCAGCCAGGCCGGGACAATCTCCTACAATGAGCAGTTCTTC.

The chain joins TRBV7-9 to TRBJ1-1, with D uncertain. The CDR3 has 13 amino acids. CDR1 SEHNR and CDR2 FQNEAQ come from the germline V gene (reference sequence). Trimming took 1 base from V and 2 from J, leaving 5 bases between them. Written as DNA, the CDR3 is TGTGCCAGCAGCTTAGTCGGTAACACTGAAGCTTTCTTT. Translated: CASSLVGNTEAFF.

The chain carries TRBV5-1 and TRBJ1-3; TRBD1 aligns across 9 bases. CDR1 SGHRS and CDR2 YFSETQ come from the germline V gene. The CDR3 is 17 residues long. J was trimmed by 4 bases and V by 1 base; bases with no gene match: 9. The CDR3 DNA sequence: TGCGCCAGCAGCTTGAGGGACAGGGATTACGCCGGAAACACCATATATTTT. It specifies CASSLRDRDYAGNTIYF.

The chain joins TRBV6-5 to TRBJ1-4; 7 bases align to TRBD1. The V gene end was trimmed by 5 bases and the J gene end by 10 bases; junction bases not matched to a gene: 7. This CDR3 spans 13 amino acids. Germline loops: CDR1 MNHEY, CDR2 SVGAGI. Written as DNA, the CDR3 is TGTGCCAGCAGTAGAACAGGGGTCGGAAAACTGTTTTTT. Its protein is CASSRTGVGKLFF.

This clone was picked up one time. The chain recombines TRBV27 with TRBJ2-2; the D is unclear. V was pared by 10 bases and J by 1 base, with 13 bases between. The CDR3 is made up of 14 amino acids. CDR1 and CDR2 (germline): MNHEY, SMNVEV (reference sequence). The CDR3 loop reads CATKEHMNTGELFF. The CDR3 DNA follows: TGTGCCACCAAGGAGCATATGAACACCGGGGAGCTGTTTTTT.

A few counts support this clone. Relative to the germline gene, one junction end is altered; a read error may explain this. J is TRBJ2-2 and V is TRBV7-7; possible D gene TRBD1, 5 bases. CDR3 length: 16 residues. The germline V gene encodes CDR1 SSHAT and CDR2 FNYEAQ (reference sequence). This chain's CDR3 is CASSLRYRRNTGELFF. The CDR3, as DNA: TGTGCTAGCAGCTTACGATACAGGAGAAACACCGGGGAGCTGTTTTTT.

The V call is TRBV24-1, the J call TRBJ2-5; 9 bases agree with TRBD2. J lost 4 bases, V lost 7 bases, and 6 bases had no gene match. Germline values: CDR1 KGHDR, CDR2 SFDVKD. The CDR3 totals 14 residues. As DNA, the CDR3 is TGTGCCACCAGCCTAGCGGGAAGGCGAGAGACCCAGTACTTC. It encodes CATSLAGRRETQYF.

The DNA for the CDR3 is TGTGCCAGCAGCTCTCGTAAGGGGGACAGCTCGTATCTGGTACCCGGGGAGCTGTTTTTT. Translating it yields CASSSRKGDSSYLVPGELFF. This sequence joins TRBV9 and TRBJ2-2, with 7 bases identical to TRBD1. The V gene end was trimmed by 4 bases and the J gene end by 6 bases; junction bases not matched to a gene: 24. The CDR3 runs 20 residues. The germline gives CDR1 SGDLS, CDR2 YYNGEE.

The V call is TRBV9, the J call TRBJ2-7, with 10 bases matching TRBD1. The germline gives CDR1 SGDLS, CDR2 YYNGEE. The CDR3 sequence is 14 residues long. The V gene end was trimmed by 7 bases and the J gene end by 7 bases; junction bases not matched to a gene: 11. Here the CDR3 reads CASAQGGQGGEQYF. CDR3 DNA: TGTGCCAGCGCCCAAGGTGGACAGGGGGGGGAGCAGTACTTC.

The chain joins TRBV4-3 to TRBJ2-7; perhaps TRBD2 as D (5 bases). The CDR3 spans 15 residues. The V gene lost 0 bases and the J gene lost 6 bases, with 15 bases spanning the gap. Germline CDR1 LGHNA, CDR2 YSLEER. The DNA of the CDR3 is TGCGCCAGCAGCCAAGACCTAGCCATAATGCGCGAGCAGTACTTC. It codes for CASSQDLAIMREQYF.

This clone was seen repeatedly, ten times or more. The V gene is TRBV29-1, the J gene TRBJ1-2; tentative D call: TRBD1 (5 bases). V was pared by 3 bases and J by 4 bases, with 15 bases between. CDR1 and CDR2 (germline): SQVTM, ANQGSEA. The CDR3 has 14 amino acids. The CDR3 DNA reads as TGCAGCGTTGACCGAGACAGATCCGGCTATGGCTACACCTTC. This encodes CSVDRDRSGYGYTF.

J is TRBJ2-7 and V is TRBV5-1; D is uncertain. Trimming took off 4 bases at V and 3 bases at J, with 11 bases between the two ends. The CDR3 extends over 13 amino acids. Germline V lookup: CDR1 SGHRS, CDR2 YFSETQ. The DNA of the CDR3 is TGCGCCAGCAGCACGACCCCGGGCTACGAGCAGTACTTC. This sequence encodes CASSTTPGYEQYF.

This clone was seen once. V and J are TRBV7-3 and TRBJ2-1, with 11 bases that match TRBD2. Germline V gives CDR1 SGHTA, CDR2 FQGTGA. With V trimmed by 1 base and J by 4 bases, 3 bases remained unmatched. The CDR3 totals 16 residues. This CDR3 reads CASSLNLAGGYNEQFF. CDR3 coding DNA: TGTGCCAGCAGCTTAAACCTAGCGGGAGGATACAATGAGCAGTTCTTC.

The rearrangement links TRBV29-1 to TRBJ2-2, with 7 bases identical to TRBD1. J was trimmed by 2 bases and V by 4 bases; bases with no gene match: 4. Germline values: CDR1 SQVTM, CDR2 ANQGSEA. CDR3 length: 14 residues. CDR3 sequence: CSVAGTENTGELFF. CDR3 coding DNA: TGCAGCGTTGCCGGGACAGAAAACACCGGGGAGCTGTTTTTT.

This clone was detected only once. The V gene is TRBV28, the J gene TRBJ2-7, with D tentatively TRBD1 (5 bases). CDR3 size: 15 residues. The V end lost 0 bases, the J end lost 3 bases, and 12 bases lay between the germline ends. Per the germline V gene, CDR1 is MDHEN and CDR2 is SYDVKM. The CDR3 bases are TGTGCCAGCAGTTTATGGGGGCTGAACGACTACGAGCAGTACTTC. Its translation: CASSLWGLNDYEQYF.

The J gene is TRBJ1-1, the V gene TRBV13, with unresolved D. CDR3 length equals 13 residues. Germline CDR1 PRHDT, CDR2 FYEKMQ (reference sequence). The V end was cut by 1 base, the J end by 2 bases, with 5 bases between. As DNA, the CDR3 is TGTGCCAGCAGCTTAGAAAGCAACACTGAAGCTTTCTTT. Its protein is CASSLESNTEAFF.

This clone appeared a single time. The chain uses TRBV9 and TRBJ2-3, with 7 bases fitting TRBD1. Germline V gene sequence: CDR1 SGDLS, CDR2 YYNGEE. CDR3 length equals 14 residues. J was trimmed by 4 bases and V by 5 bases; bases with no gene match: 7. CDR3 nucleotide sequence: TGTGCCAGCAGTCAAAGGGGGACAGCAGATACGCAGTATTTT. This sequence encodes CASSQRGTADTQYF. The whole variable domain, filled in from reference TRBV9 and TRBJ2-3, reads DSGVTQTPKHLITATGQRVTLRCSPRSGDLSVYWYQQSLDQGLQFLIQYYNGEERAKGNILERFSAQQFPDLHSELNLSSLELGDSALYFCASSQRGTADTQYFGPGTRLTVL.